This T cell receptor beta chain is from a study of blood T cell repertoires in COVID-19. This CDR3 is built from 17 residues. V lost 3 bases to trimming and J lost 0 bases, with 16 bases between them. Germline lookup yields CDR1 SGDLS and CDR2 YYNGEE. Profiling relied on immunoSEQ multiplex PCR, and the TCRdb table lists in-frame clones only, not all of them. The sample has fewer than 500,000 clones, about 89% seen once; the top ten hold 1% to 1.5%. Self-reported history from a screening survey and questionnaire set each donor's cohort. The TCR comes from a man under 40 who had recovered from COVID-19. The rearrangement joins TRBV9 to TRBJ1-3, with D possibly matching TRBD1 (6 bases). The sequenced sample was PBMCs or T cells enriched from blood (not recorded which). CDR3: CASSAHGGLSSGNTIYF. Here the CDR3 DNA reads TGTGCCAGCAGCGCTCACGGGGGGCTAAGCTCTGGAAACACCATATATTTT.